These T cell receptor beta chains were read from a single sample in a study of T-cell reconstitution after alpha-beta-depleted transplantation in children. TCRdb used MiXCR to reprocess the PCR reads, holding one entry per CDR3 protein. This table holds 440,000 or so distinct CDR3 sequences, roughly 44% found once. Here the sequenced sample was PBMCs, taken before TCRalphabeta/CD19-depleted stem cell transplant. The receptors were sampled from a girl aged 2 to 10 with aplastic anemia, due to receive a stem cell transplant. The CDR3 runs from the conserved cysteine through the conserved F or W. A D gene is named only where the DNA matches it firmly. Part of the rows lack a size; the others show once, few, many or a class for expanded clones.

D	V	J	size	DNA	CDR3
TRBD1	TRBV5-1	TRBJ1-5	many	TGCGCCAGCAGCTTGGGTACCCCGGGACAGGGTAGCAATCAGCCCCAGCATTTT	CASSLGTPGQGSNQPQHF
TRBD1	TRBV11-2	TRBJ1-2	.	TGTGCCAGCACAACCGGGACAGGAAAGGGTTATGGCTACACCTTC	CASTTGTGKGYGYTF
.	TRBV6-5	TRBJ2-7	.	TGTGCCAGCAGTTACGAGGTTCTCTCCTACGAGCAGTACTTC	CASSYEVLSYEQYF
.	TRBV29-1	TRBJ1-1	.	TGCAGCGTTACATTTCGGGACCTAATCCAAGAAGCTTTCTTT	CSVTFRDLIQEAFF
.	TRBV4-2	TRBJ2-2	.	TGTGCCAGCAGCCAAGTGACCGGGAACACCGGGGAGCTGTTTTTT	CASSQVTGNTGELFF
.	TRBV12-3/TRBV12-4	TRBJ1-4	many	TGTGCCAGCAGCCTTCAGGTGGGAGGAGGAGGAAAACTGTTTTTT	CASSLQVGGGGKLFF
.	TRBV10-3	TRBJ2-6	.	TGTGCCATCAGTGACGCTTCGAGCTCTGGGGCCAACGTCCTGACTTTC	CAISDASSSGANVLTF
.	TRBV20-1	TRBJ2-7	.	TGCAGTGCTAGAGTGACGGGGAATAAGCCCTACGAGCAGTACTTC	CSARVTGNKPYEQYF
.	TRBV5-1	TRBJ2-6	.	TGCGCCAGCAGCTTGGGGGACTCCTCTGGGGCCAACGTCCTGACTTTC	CASSLGDSSGANVLTF
.	TRBV6-5	TRBJ1-5	.	TGTGCCAGCAGTTACGGCAGCTCCGGGCCCCAGCATTTT	CASSYGSSGPQHF
TRBD1	TRBV5-1	TRBJ2-7	.	TGCGCCAGCAGCTTAACGACAGGGGGAATGAACGAGCAGTACTTC	CASSLTTGGMNEQYF
.	TRBV14	TRBJ1-1	many	TGTGCCAGCAGCCAACTGGAGCGGGGGAACACTGAAGCTTTCTTT	CASSQLERGNTEAFF
.	TRBV5-1	TRBJ2-5	.	TGCGCCAGCAGCTTGGCTATAGCTGCCTTCGGGGAAGAGACCCAGTACTTC	CASSLAIAAFGEETQYF
.	TRBV20-1	TRBJ1-1	many	TGCAGTGCTAGGGGGGCTTTGGGAACTGAAGCTTTCTTT	CSARGALGTEAFF
.	TRBV12-3/TRBV12-4	TRBJ1-2	few	TGTGCCAGCAGGATATCGTTGGGAGGGAAAGGCTACACCTTC	CASRISLGGKGYTF
.	TRBV6-1	TRBJ2-7	few	TGTGCCAGCAGATCGCCCGGGGGCCGCTACGAGCAGTACTTC	CASRSPGGRYEQYF
.	TRBV18	TRBJ1-6	.	TGTGCCAACTCAACCCAGGTAGCAAATTCACCCCTCCACTTT	CANSTQVANSPLHF
.	TRBV20-1	TRBJ1-3	.	TGCAGTGCTCGACACGGGGCCGGGCTCAAAGACACCATATATTTT	CSARHGAGLKDTIYF
.	TRBV10-2	TRBJ2-2	few	TGCGCCAGCAGTGAGTCGATGGGACCCGTACGCGGGGAGCTGTTTTTT	CASSESMGPVRGELFF
.	TRBV12-3/TRBV12-4	TRBJ2-7	.	TGTGCCAGCAGTTTAGCCCTCGTCCTCTACGAGCAGTACTTC	CASSLALVLYEQYF
.	TRBV20-1	TRBJ1-2	once	TGCAGTGCCCCAAGTGAATTAGGGAGTGGCTACACCTTC	CSAPSELGSGYTF
.	TRBV7-6	TRBJ1-3	few	TGTGCCAGCTCCCTTGGGGCCTCGAGGGGAAACACCATATATTTT	CASSLGASRGNTIYF
.	TRBV5-1	TRBJ1-1	many	TGCGCCAGCAGCCTGATGGTGAACACTGAAGCTTTCTTT	CASSLMVNTEAFF
TRBD1	TRBV12-3/TRBV12-4	TRBJ2-6	few	TGTGCCAGCACGGGGGACAGGCTCCCCTCTGGGGCCAACGTCCTGACTTTC	CASTGDRLPSGANVLTF
TRBD1	TRBV4-1	TRBJ2-7	few	TGCGCCAGCAGCCCCCTCACTGCGGACAGGGGGCGGAAGGGCTGGGGCGAGCAGTACTTC	CASSPLTADRGRKGWGEQYF
TRBD1	TRBV18	TRBJ2-3	.	TGTGCCAGCTCACCAACTCGGGACAGGGGAGAAGATACGCAGTATTTT	CASSPTRDRGEDTQYF
.	TRBV20-1	TRBJ2-2	few	TGCAGTGCTAGTTGGCGGTCGAACACCGGGGAGCTGTTTTTT	CSASWRSNTGELFF
TRBD2	TRBV12-3/TRBV12-4	TRBJ2-1	many	TGTGCCAGCAGTTTAGAGGCTAGCGGATACAATGAGCAGTTCTTC	CASSLEASGYNEQFF
TRBD2	TRBV9	TRBJ2-5	few	TGTGCCAGCAGCGTACTGGGGAGGGCCCAAGAGACCCAGTACTTC	CASSVLGRAQETQYF
TRBD1	TRBV12-3/TRBV12-4	TRBJ2-1	.	TGTGCCAGCAGAATGACAGGGGGCAGCTCCTACAATGGGCAGTTCTTC	CASRMTGGSSYNGQFF
.	TRBV5-1	TRBJ2-3	few	TGCGCCAGCCCCGTGACGGGAGATACGCAGTATTTT	CASPVTGDTQYF
.	TRBV7-2	TRBJ2-7	.	TGTGCCAGCAGCTTAGCTGGTTTGAACAGGGATGGTAAGGCCTACGAGCAGTACTTC	CASSLAGLNRDGKAYEQYF
.	TRBV29-1	TRBJ2-1	.	TGCAGCGTTGAAGGTTCCCCCCAGTCAGGCCCCAATGAGCAGTTCTTC	CSVEGSPQSGPNEQFF
TRBD1	TRBV5-1	TRBJ2-3	many	TGCGCCAGCAGCTTGGAAGGACAGGGCACAGATACGCAGTATTTT	CASSLEGQGTDTQYF
TRBD2	TRBV6-1	TRBJ2-1	many	TGTGCCAGCAGAGAGCGGGGGAGCTCCTACAATGAGCAGTTCTTC	CASRERGSSYNEQFF